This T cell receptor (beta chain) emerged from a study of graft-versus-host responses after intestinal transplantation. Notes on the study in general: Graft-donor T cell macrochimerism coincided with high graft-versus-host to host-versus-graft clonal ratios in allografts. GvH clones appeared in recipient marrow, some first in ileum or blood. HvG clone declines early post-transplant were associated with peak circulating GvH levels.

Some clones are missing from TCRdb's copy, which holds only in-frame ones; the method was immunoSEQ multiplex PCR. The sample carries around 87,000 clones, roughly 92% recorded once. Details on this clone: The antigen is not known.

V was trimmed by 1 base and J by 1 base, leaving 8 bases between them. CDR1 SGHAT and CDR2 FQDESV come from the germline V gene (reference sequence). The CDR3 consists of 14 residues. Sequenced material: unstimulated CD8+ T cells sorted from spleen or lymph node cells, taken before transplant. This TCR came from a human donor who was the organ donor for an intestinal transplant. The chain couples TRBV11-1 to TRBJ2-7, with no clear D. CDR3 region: CASSLGYRSYEQYF. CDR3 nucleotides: TGTGCCAGCAGCTTAGGATACAGATCCTACGAGCAGTACTTC.